This T cell receptor beta chain is from a study of T cell changes during pregnancy in multiple sclerosis. Here immunoSEQ multiplex PCR was the method, and the copy in TCRdb shows in-frame clones only, minus some. The sample consists of 30,000 to 50,000 clones, around 92% of them appearing once. Trimming cost V 3 bases and J 3 bases, with 13 bases left between them. The germline CDR1 and CDR2 sequences are SGHKS and YYEKEE (reference sequence). This CDR3 is 14 amino acids long. V usage is TRBV5-5 and J usage is TRBJ2-7; perhaps TRBD1 as D (6 bases). The input for sequencing was CD4+ T cells from peripheral blood mononuclear cells, taken in the third trimester of pregnancy. The sequence was obtained from a female donor with multiple sclerosis, enrolled in a pregnancy study. CDR3 nucleotide sequence: TGTGCCAGCAGCTACAAGGGACATCACTACGAGCAGTACTTC. This sequence encodes CASSYKGHHYEQYF.